What follows are 27 T cell receptor beta chains derived from one specimen sequenced in a study of a mutant IDH1 vaccine in newly diagnosed glioma. These receptors have no known antigen. Documented time point: week 47, end of study. Doses comprised 300 ug of mutant IDH1 20-mer peptide each, plus topical imiquimod. Some clones are missing from TCRdb's copy, which holds only in-frame ones; the method was immunoSEQ multiplex PCR. Among about 90,000 clones listed, roughly 90% were seen once. This specimen was PBMCs, taken from a glioma patient whose treatment included an IDH1 peptide vaccine. The origin of the receptors is a woman in her fifties or sixties with glioma.

This clone was observed a few times. CDR3 nucleotides: TGTGCCAGCAGCCGATCGGGAGGGACTGAAGCTTTCTTT. Protein: CASSRSGGTEAFF. The chain couples TRBV6-6 to TRBJ1-1; no clear D gene. There are 13 residues in the CDR3. The germline CDR1 and CDR2 sequences are MNHNY and SVGAGI (reference sequence). V gave up 6 bases and J gave up 5 bases, with 13 bases separating them.

A single count supports this clone. V is TRBV28 and J is TRBJ1-5, with TRBD1 matching over 12 bases. The CDR3 runs to 16 residues. The germline CDR1 and CDR2 sequences are MDHEN and SYDVKM. J was trimmed by 6 bases and V by 7 bases; bases with no gene match: 10. The DNA for the CDR3 is TGTGCCAGCAAAGGATTGGGACAGGGGGCGGGTCAGCCCCAGCATTTT. Amino acid sequence: CASKGLGQGAGQPQHF.

V gene TRBV2 combines with J gene TRBJ1-1, with D uncertain. The CDR3 runs 13 residues. The germline V gene has CDR1 SNHLY and CDR2 FYNNEI. The V gene lost 0 bases and the J gene lost 4 bases, with 6 bases spanning the gap. CDR3 sequence (DNA): TGTGCCAGCAGTGAAGCCCCTCTCACTGAAGCTTTCTTT. Its translation is CASSEAPLTEAFF. The full variable domain, rest sourced from reference TRBV2 and TRBJ1-1, is EPEVTQTPSHQVTQMGQEVILRCVPISNHLYFYWYRQILGQKVEFLVSFYNNEISEKSEIFDDQFSVERPDGSNFTLKIRSTKLEDSAMYFCASSEAPLTEAFFGQGTRLTVV.

The chain couples TRBV19 to TRBJ2-7; 9 bases map to TRBD1. Per the germline V gene, CDR1 is LNHDA and CDR2 is SQIVND (reference sequence). The trim removed 5 bases at V and 2 bases at J, leaving 10 bases unmatched. CDR3 length equals 16 residues. The CDR3 reads CASSSPSGQGTYEQYF. The CDR3 nucleotides read TGTGCCAGTAGTTCCCCCTCAGGACAGGGGACCTACGAGCAGTACTTC. Full variable domain (remainder filled in from reference TRBV19 and TRBJ2-7): DGGITQSPKYLFRKEGQNVTLSCEQNLNHDAMYWYRQDPGQGLRLIYYSQIVNDFQKGDIAEGYSVSREKKESFPLTVTSAQKNPTAFYLCASSSPSGQGTYEQYFGPGTRLTVT.

The chain has TRBV7-9 and TRBJ2-1, with 12 bases aligning to TRBD2. Germline CDR1 reads SEHNR; CDR2 reads FQNEAQ (reference sequence). The CDR3 is 17 residues long. Losses at the gene ends were 5 bases for V and 6 bases for J; bases not matched to a gene: 11. In DNA, the CDR3 is TGTGCCAGCAGCCCCCAGTCGACTAGCGGGAGTGGCAATGAGCAGTTCTTC. As protein: CASSPQSTSGSGNEQFF.

This chain joins TRBV28 and TRBJ2-2; D assignment may be TRBD1 or TRBD2 (5 bases each). This CDR3 region has 20 residues. CDR1 and CDR2 from the germline V gene are MDHEN and SYDVKM. The germline V and J ends were trimmed by 6 bases and 1 base, with 27 bases remaining between them. In nucleotides, the CDR3 is TGTGCCAGCAGGGCTGCTAGGGTCGATACCGGGACCATGAACACCGGGGAGCTGTTTTTT. Its protein is CASRAARVDTGTMNTGELFF.

This clone was seen once. V gene TRBV2 combines with J gene TRBJ1-2, with D possibly matching TRBD1 (6 bases). CDR1 and CDR2 (germline): SNHLY, FYNNEI. Between the trimmed V and J ends, which lost 0 bases and 5 bases, there was a span of 10 bases. The CDR3 extends over 14 amino acids. In DNA form, the CDR3 reads TGTGCCAGCAGTGAAGCCGGACAGTTTTATGGCTACACCTTC. This translates into CASSEAGQFYGYTF. Variable domain in full (rest from reference TRBV2 and TRBJ1-2): EPEVTQTPSHQVTQMGQEVILRCVPISNHLYFYWYRQILGQKVEFLVSFYNNEISEKSEIFDDQFSVERPDGSNFTLKIRSTKLEDSAMYFCASSEAGQFYGYTFGSGTRLTVV.

The genes are TRBV7-8 and TRBJ2-1; 10 nucleotides agree with TRBD2. This CDR3 region has 15 residues. V dropped 5 bases and J dropped 5; count of bases not matched to a gene: 6. Germline loops: CDR1 SGHVS, CDR2 FQNEAQ. The CDR3 loop reads CASSRAGGPHNEQFF. The CDR3 bases are TGTGCCAGCAGCCGAGCGGGAGGGCCCCACAATGAGCAGTTCTTC.

This clone has only one observation. The chain is built from TRBV14 and TRBJ2-7; D is unclear. This CDR3 region has 18 residues. V lost 1 base to trimming and J lost 3 bases, with 22 bases between them. Per the germline V gene, CDR1 is SGHDN and CDR2 is FVKESK. The CDR3 here is CASSQVIGRKGRVYEQYF. CDR3 DNA sequence: TGTGCCAGCAGCCAAGTAATCGGCAGGAAGGGCCGTGTCTACGAGCAGTACTTC. The variable domain in full, with the rest retrieved from reference TRBV14 and TRBJ2-7, is EAGVTQFPSHSVIEKGQTVTLRCDPISGHDNLYWYRRVMGKEIKFLLHFVKESKQDESGMPNNRFLAERTGGTYSTLKVQPAELEDSGVYFCASSQVIGRKGRVYEQYFGPGTRLTVT.

V gene TRBV4-2 combines with J gene TRBJ1-4; D remains ambiguous. Germline V gene data show CDR1 as LGHNA and CDR2 as YNFKEQ. With 0 bases removed from V and 3 bases from J, the gap between germline ends came to 8 bases. This CDR3 is 15 amino acids long. The CDR3 DNA is TGTGCCAGCAGCCAAGAGAGGGTGGCTAATGAAAAACTGTTTTTT. Protein product: CASSQERVANEKLFF.

The rearrangement joins TRBV29-1 to TRBJ1-2; perhaps TRBD1 as D (6 bases). CDR1 SQVTM and CDR2 ANQGSEA come from the germline V gene. V shed 6 bases and J shed 0 bases, with 14 bases lying between them. The CDR3 length is 14 residues. CDR3 coding DNA: TGCAGCGTGAGGGGGGACACCACTAACTATGGCTACACCTTC. Translating it yields CSVRGDTTNYGYTF.

The chain carries TRBV5-6 and TRBJ1-1; 7 positions agree with TRBD1. The V segment lost 2 bases and the J segment 2 bases; nucleotides outside the gene matches: 3. The CDR3 consists of 14 residues. The germline V gene encodes CDR1 SGHDT and CDR2 YYEEEE. CDR3 nucleotides: TGTGCCAGCAGCTTAGGGGGCTATAACACTGAAGCTTTCTTT. Translated: CASSLGGYNTEAFF.

The chain carries TRBV18 and TRBJ2-5, with 9 nucleotides matching TRBD2. The V segment lost 2 bases and the J segment 5 bases; nucleotides outside the gene matches: 3. Germline V gene data show CDR1 as KGHSH and CDR2 as LQKENI. The CDR3 runs to 14 residues. The CDR3 nucleotides are TGTGCCAGCTCACCAGGGACTAGCACGGAGACCCAGTACTTC. Amino acid sequence: CASSPGTSTETQYF. The complete variable domain, with remaining parts taken from reference TRBV18 and TRBJ2-5, reads NAGVMQNPRHLVRRRGQEARLRCSPMKGHSHVYWYRQLPEEGLKFMVYLQKENIIDESGMPKERFSAEFPKEGPSILRIQQVVRGDSAAYFCASSPGTSTETQYFGPGTRLLVL.

The rearrangement joins TRBV5-1 to TRBJ2-7; 10 nucleotides agree with TRBD2. The germline V gene has CDR1 SGHRS and CDR2 YFSETQ. CDR3 length: 14 residues. Trimming at V came to 4 bases and at J to 5 bases, leaving 6 bases not matched to a gene. The CDR3, as DNA: TGCGCCAGCAGCACGGGGACTAGCGCCCACGAGCAGTACTTC. Translated: CASSTGTSAHEQYF.

The V gene is TRBV5-1, the J gene TRBJ2-1; 8 nucleotides agree with TRBD1. Germline CDR1 reads SGHRS; CDR2 reads YFSETQ. The CDR3 length is 14 residues. The ends lost 3 bases at V and 3 bases at J; junction bases unmatched: 2. The CDR3 bases are TGCGCCAGCAGCTCGACAGGGGACTACAATGAGCAGTTCTTC. This gives the protein CASSSTGDYNEQFF. Complete variable domain (other parts from reference TRBV5-1 and TRBJ2-1): KAGVTQTPRYLIKTRGQQVTLSCSPISGHRSVSWYQQTPGQGLQFLFEYFSETQRNKGNFPGRFSGRQFSNSRSEMNVSTLELGDSALYLCASSSTGDYNEQFFGPGTRLTVL.

The chain carries TRBV30 and TRBJ2-7; weak D call: TRBD1 (5 bases). The CDR3 is 14 residues long. V lost 4 bases to trimming and J lost 4 bases, with 17 bases between them. In germline, CDR1 is GTSNPN, CDR2 SVGIG (reference sequence). This chain's CDR3 is CAWNALGRVYEQYF. The CDR3 DNA reads as TGTGCCTGGAACGCCCTGGGCAGGGTGTACGAGCAGTACTTC. The full variable domain, in which reference TRBV30 and TRBJ2-7 provide the parts outside the CDR3, is SQTIHQWPATLVQPVGSPLSLECTVEGTSNPNLYWYRQAAGRGLQLLFYSVGIGQISSEVPQNLSASRPQDRQFILSSKKLLLSDSGFYLCAWNALGRVYEQYFGPGTRLTVT.

In this sample, this clone turned up a few times. The rearrangement joins TRBV6-5 to TRBJ1-1; D call uncertain. The CDR3 runs to 13 residues. Germline lookup yields CDR1 MNHEY and CDR2 SVGAGI. V was cut by 3 bases and J by 1 base, with 6 bases left in between. The CDR3 nucleotides are TGTGCCAGCAGTTATTATCAGAACACTGAAGCTTTCTTT. Protein: CASSYYQNTEAFF.

The rearrangement joins TRBV27 to TRBJ2-7; 11 bases are a match to TRBD2. Germline CDR1 MNHEY, CDR2 SMNVEV (reference sequence). The junction had 4 bases not matched to a gene; V was cut back by 10 bases and J by 2 bases. The CDR3 is 13 residues long. The CDR3 sequence is CATALAGAYEQYF. CDR3 bases: TGTGCCACCGCACTAGCGGGAGCCTACGAGCAGTACTTC.

This rearrangement joins TRBV5-4 to TRBJ1-2, with 8 nucleotides matching TRBD1. The CDR3 sequence is 15 residues long. Germline CDR1 and CDR2: SGHNT and YYREEE (reference sequence). The J segment lost 6 bases and the V segment lost 0 bases, leaving 7 bases of the junction unmatched. CDR3 coding DNA: TGTGCCAGCAGCTTGGTAGGACAGGGATTTGATGGCTACACCTTC. Translating gives CASSLVGQGFDGYTF.

This chain's CDR3 is CASSYNSGLAGETQYF. CDR3 sequence (DNA): TGTGCCAGCAGTTACAATTCGGGACTAGCGGGAGAGACCCAGTACTTC. The chain combines TRBV6-5 with TRBJ2-5; 12 bases map to TRBD2. The CDR3 runs to 16 residues. Germline CDR1 MNHEY, CDR2 SVGAGI. The junction had 5 bases not matched to a gene; V was cut back by 2 bases and J by 4 bases.

The chain combines TRBV28 with TRBJ2-7, with TRBD2 identical over 8 bases. Germline V lookup: CDR1 MDHEN, CDR2 SYDVKM. CDR3 length: 15 amino acids. The ends lost 7 bases at V and 0 bases at J; junction bases unmatched: 8. The CDR3 reads CASTMSGSPSYEQYF. The CDR3 DNA reads TGTGCCAGCACCATGAGCGGGAGTCCCTCCTACGAGCAGTACTTC. Full variable domain (rest looked up from reference TRBV28 and TRBJ2-7): DVKVTQSSRYLVKRTGEKVFLECVQDMDHENMFWYRQDPGLGLRLIYFSYDVKMKEKGDIPEGYSVSREKKERFSLILESASTNQTSMYLCASTMSGSPSYEQYFGPGTRLTVT.

The chain is built from TRBV6-6 and TRBJ1-1; D gene unclear. Germline V CDR1 and CDR2: MNHNY, SVGAGI (reference sequence). The V end lost 4 bases, the J end lost 1 base, and 7 bases lay between the germline ends. This CDR3 comprises 13 residues. The CDR3 protein is CASSSDPNTEAFF. The DNA for the CDR3 is TGTGCCAGCAGTTCAGACCCGAACACTGAAGCTTTCTTT.

The V and J genes are TRBV7-6 and TRBJ1-1, with a tentative D call TRBD1 (5 bases). The V end was cut by 5 bases, the J end by 7 bases, with 14 bases between. Germline CDR1 SGHVS, CDR2 FNYEAQ. The CDR3 consists of 13 residues. CDR3 DNA sequence: TGTGCCAGCAGCGAACGGGGCATAAATGAAGCTTTCTTT. It yields the protein CASSERGINEAFF.

V gene TRBV4-1 combines with J gene TRBJ2-7; D is undetermined. V lost 0 bases and J 2 bases, leaving 11 bases between the germline ends. CDR1 is MGHRA, CDR2 YSYEKL, per germline. The CDR3 is 15 amino acids. The CDR3 DNA sequence: TGCGCCAGCAGCCAAGATGAAGTCGGGCCCTACGAGCAGTACTTC. This sequence encodes CASSQDEVGPYEQYF.

This chain links TRBV29-1 with TRBJ1-1; D is perhaps TRBD1 (6 bases). V was shortened by 6 bases and J by 2 bases, with 13 bases between the two germline ends. This CDR3 spans 13 amino acids. Per the germline V gene, CDR1 is SQVTM and CDR2 is ANQGSEA. Here the CDR3 reads CSVHGGGNTEAFF. In DNA form, the CDR3 reads TGCAGCGTGCATGGGGGGGGCAACACTGAAGCTTTCTTT. The entire variable domain, with the rest obtained from reference TRBV29-1 and TRBJ1-1, is as follows: SAVISQKPSRDICQRGTSLTIQCQVDSQVTMMFWYRQQPGQSLTLIATANQGSEATYESGFVIDKFPISRPNLTFSTLTVSNMSPEDSSIYLCSVHGGGNTEAFFGQGTRLTVV.

V gene TRBV10-3 combines with J gene TRBJ2-2; 8 bases fit TRBD2. The V and J ends lost 10 bases and 7 bases, in that order; junction bases with no gene match: 2. The CDR3 length is 11 residues. CDR1 is ENHRY, CDR2 SYGVKD, per germline. CDR3 region: CATGGFGELFF. In nucleotides, the CDR3 is TGTGCCACGGGAGGGTTCGGGGAGCTGTTTTTT.

This clone occurred once. This chain links TRBV6-6 with TRBJ2-7; TRBD2 is a possible D gene (6 bases). This CDR3 contains 13 residues. Germline values: CDR1 MNHNY, CDR2 SVGAGI (reference sequence). Trimming pared 8 bases from V and 4 bases from J, leaving 15 bases between. The CDR3 DNA follows: TGTGCCAGCGAACTCAGGAGCGGGTACGAGCAGTACTTC. It codes for CASELRSGYEQYF.